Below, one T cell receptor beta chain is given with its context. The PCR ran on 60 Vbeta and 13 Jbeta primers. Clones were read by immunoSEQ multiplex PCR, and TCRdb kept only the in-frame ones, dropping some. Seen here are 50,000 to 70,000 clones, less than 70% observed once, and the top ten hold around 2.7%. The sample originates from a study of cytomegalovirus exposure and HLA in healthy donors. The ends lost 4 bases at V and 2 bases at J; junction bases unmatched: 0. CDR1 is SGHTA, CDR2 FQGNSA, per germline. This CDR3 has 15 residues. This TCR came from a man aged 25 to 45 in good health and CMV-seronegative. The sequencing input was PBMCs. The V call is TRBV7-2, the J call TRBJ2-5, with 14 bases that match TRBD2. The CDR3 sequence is CASSWTSGGQETQYF. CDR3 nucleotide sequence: TGTGCCAGCAGCTGGACTAGCGGGGGGCAAGAGACCCAGTACTTC.